The sequence of this T cell receptor (beta chain) was determined in a study of blood T cell repertoires in COVID-19. Germline V gene data show CDR1 as SNHLY and CDR2 as FYNNEI. This CDR3 spans 14 amino acids. After removal of 6 bases from V and 8 bases from J, the junction contained 6 bases not matched to a gene. Sequenced by immunoSEQ multiplex PCR; TCRdb stores in-frame clones only, minus some. The sample lists 50,000 to 55,000 clones; roughly 89% were seen once. The chain carries TRBV2 and TRBJ1-6; 8 bases line up with TRBD1. The TCR was taken from a man older than 75 with acute or convalescent COVID-19. The sequenced sample was peripheral blood. The CDR3 coding sequence is TGTGCCAGCAGCTCACAGGGGGGAGATTCACCCCTCCACTTT. This translates into CASSSQGGDSPLHF.